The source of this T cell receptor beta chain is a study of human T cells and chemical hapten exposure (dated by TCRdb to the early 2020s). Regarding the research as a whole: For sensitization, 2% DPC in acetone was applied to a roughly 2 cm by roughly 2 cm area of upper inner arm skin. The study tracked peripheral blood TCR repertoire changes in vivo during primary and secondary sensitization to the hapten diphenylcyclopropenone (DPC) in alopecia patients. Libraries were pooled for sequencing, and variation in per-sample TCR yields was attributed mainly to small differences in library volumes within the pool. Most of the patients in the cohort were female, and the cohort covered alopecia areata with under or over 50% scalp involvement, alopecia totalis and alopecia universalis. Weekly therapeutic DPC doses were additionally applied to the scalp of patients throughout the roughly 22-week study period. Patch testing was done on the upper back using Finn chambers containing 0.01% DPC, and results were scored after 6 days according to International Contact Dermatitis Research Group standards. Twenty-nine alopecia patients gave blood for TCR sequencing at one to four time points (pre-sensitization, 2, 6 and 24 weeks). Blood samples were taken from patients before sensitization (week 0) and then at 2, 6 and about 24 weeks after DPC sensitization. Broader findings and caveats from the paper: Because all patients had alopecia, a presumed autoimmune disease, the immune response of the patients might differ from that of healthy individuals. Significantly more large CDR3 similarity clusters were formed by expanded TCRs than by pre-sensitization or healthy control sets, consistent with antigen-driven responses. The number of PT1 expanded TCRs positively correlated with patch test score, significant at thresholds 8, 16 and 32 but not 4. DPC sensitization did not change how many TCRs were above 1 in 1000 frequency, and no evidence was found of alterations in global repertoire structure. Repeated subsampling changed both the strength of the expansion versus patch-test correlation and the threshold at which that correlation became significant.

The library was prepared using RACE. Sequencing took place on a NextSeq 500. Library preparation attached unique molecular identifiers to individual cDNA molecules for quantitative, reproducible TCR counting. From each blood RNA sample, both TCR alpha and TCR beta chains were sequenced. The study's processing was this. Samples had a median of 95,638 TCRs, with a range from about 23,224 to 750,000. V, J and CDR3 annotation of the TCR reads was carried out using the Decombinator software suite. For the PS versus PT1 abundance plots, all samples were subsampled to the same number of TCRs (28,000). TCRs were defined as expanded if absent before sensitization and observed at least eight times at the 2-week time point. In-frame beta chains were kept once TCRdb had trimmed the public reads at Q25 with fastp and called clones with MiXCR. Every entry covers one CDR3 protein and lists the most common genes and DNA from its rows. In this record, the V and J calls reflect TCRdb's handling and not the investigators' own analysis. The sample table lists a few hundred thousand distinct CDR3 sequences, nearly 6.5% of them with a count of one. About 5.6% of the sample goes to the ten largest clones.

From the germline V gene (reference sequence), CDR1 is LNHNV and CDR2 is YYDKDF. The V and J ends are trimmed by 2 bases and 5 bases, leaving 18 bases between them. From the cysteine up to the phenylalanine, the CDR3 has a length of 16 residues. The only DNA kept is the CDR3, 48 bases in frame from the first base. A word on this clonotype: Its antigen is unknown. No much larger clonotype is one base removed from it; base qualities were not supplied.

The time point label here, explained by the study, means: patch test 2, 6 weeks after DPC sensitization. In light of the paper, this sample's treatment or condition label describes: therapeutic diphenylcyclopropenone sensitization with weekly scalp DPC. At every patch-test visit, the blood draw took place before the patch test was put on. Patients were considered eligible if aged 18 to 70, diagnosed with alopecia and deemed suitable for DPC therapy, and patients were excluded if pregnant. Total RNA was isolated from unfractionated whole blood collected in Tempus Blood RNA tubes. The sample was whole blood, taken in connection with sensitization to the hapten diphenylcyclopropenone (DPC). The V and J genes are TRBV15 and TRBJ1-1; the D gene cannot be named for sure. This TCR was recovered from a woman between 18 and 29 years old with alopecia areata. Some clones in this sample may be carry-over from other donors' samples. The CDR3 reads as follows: CATSRRAVRMGTEAFF. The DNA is TGTGCCACCAGCAGAAGGGCAGTGAGGATGGGGACTGAAGCTTTCTTT. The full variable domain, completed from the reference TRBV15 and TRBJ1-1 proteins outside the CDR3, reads DAMVIQNPRYQVTQFGKPVTLSCSQTLNHNVMYWYQQKSSQAPKLLFHYYDKDFNNEADTPDNFQSRRPNTSFCFLDIRSPGLGDTAMYLCATSRRAVRMGTEAFFGQGTRLTVV.